The present TCR beta chain was sequenced within a study of T cells in Graves' hyperthyroidism and ophthalmopathy. Patients having uncontrolled infection, another autoimmune disease, pregnancy or lactation were not included. Study findings and constraints: Ophthalmopathy and stable hyperthyroidism were separated by a 13 V-J model. Blood also carried most thyroid clonotypes expanded above 0.001.

RNA transcripts were the template for amplifying TCR beta CDR3 regions. Carried out on the TCR CDR3, a first-round RT-PCR used the HTBI primer set. TCRdb itself ran the multiplex PCR reads through MiXCR, one entry per CDR3 protein. Of under 300,000 distinct CDR3 sequences in the sample, roughly 20% are singletons; the top ten hold 64%. Trimming took 8 bases from V and 1 from J, leaving 20 bases between them. Germline V gene lookup returns CDR1 MNHEY and CDR2 SMNVEV (reference sequence). This CDR3 contains 16 residues. This clonotype showed up many times. Its antigen remains unknown. The TCR comes from a man under 40 with Graves' ophthalmopathy. The specimen sequenced was blood. The J gene is TRBJ2-5, the V gene TRBV27, with a tentative D call TRBD2 (5 bases). The CDR3, as DNA: TGTGCCAGCTTACCTTCCTCGGGCGGGCCCCAAGAGACCCAGTACTTC. Protein sequence: CASLPSSGGPQETQYF.